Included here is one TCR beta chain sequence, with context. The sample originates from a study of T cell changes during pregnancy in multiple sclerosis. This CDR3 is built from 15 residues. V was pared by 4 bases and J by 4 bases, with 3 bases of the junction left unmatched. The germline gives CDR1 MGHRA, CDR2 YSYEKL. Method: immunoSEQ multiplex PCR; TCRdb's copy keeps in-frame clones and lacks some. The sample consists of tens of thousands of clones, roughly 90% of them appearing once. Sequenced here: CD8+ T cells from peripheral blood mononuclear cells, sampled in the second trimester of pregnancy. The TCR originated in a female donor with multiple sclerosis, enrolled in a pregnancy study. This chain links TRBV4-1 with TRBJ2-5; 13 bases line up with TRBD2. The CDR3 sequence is CASSLGTSGIETQYF. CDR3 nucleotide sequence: TGCGCCAGCAGCCTAGGGACTAGCGGGATAGAGACCCAGTACTTC.